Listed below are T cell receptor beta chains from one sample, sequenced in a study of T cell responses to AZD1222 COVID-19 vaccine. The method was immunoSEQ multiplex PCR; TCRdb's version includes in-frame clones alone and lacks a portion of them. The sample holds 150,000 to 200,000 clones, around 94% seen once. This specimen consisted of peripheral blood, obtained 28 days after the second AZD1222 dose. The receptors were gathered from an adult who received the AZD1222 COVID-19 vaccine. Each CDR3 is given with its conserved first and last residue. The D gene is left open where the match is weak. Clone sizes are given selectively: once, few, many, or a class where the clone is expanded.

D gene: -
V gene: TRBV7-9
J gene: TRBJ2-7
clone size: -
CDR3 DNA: TGTGCCAGCAGCTCCCGCCCCCGAATCAGCTCCTACGAGCAGTACTTC
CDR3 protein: CASSSRPRISSYEQYF

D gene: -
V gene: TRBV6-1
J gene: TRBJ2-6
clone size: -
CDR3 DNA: TGTGCCAGCAGTGAAGGGGGGGACTGGCTCATCTCTGGGGCCAACGTCCTGACTTTC
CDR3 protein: CASSEGGDWLISGANVLTF

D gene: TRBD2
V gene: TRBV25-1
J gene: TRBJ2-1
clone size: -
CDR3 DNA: TGTGCCAGCACCCCGGGACTAGCGGGAAGGGATGAGCAGTTCTTC
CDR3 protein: CASTPGLAGRDEQFF

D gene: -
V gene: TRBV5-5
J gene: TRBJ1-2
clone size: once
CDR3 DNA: TGTGCCAGCAGCTTGCTCCAGTATGGCTACACCTTC
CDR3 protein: CASSLLQYGYTF

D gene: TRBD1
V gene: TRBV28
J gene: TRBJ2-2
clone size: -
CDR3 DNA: TGTGCCAGCAGTGATACAGGGGGCGCCGGGGAGCTGTTTTTT
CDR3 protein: CASSDTGGAGELFF

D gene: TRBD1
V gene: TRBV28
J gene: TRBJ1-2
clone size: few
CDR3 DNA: TGTGCCAGCAGTTCGGGACAGAACTATGGCTACACCTTC
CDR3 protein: CASSSGQNYGYTF

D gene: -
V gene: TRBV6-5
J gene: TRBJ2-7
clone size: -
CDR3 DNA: TGTGCCAGCGGTAGGGACGAGCAGTACTTC
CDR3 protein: CASGRDEQYF

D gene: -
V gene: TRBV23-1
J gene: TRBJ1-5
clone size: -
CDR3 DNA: TGCGCCAGCAGTCAATCGGTCCCCGACCCTAGCAATCAGCCCCAGCATTTT
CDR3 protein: CASSQSVPDPSNQPQHF

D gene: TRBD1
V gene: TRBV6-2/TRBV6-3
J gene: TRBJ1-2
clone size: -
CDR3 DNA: TGTGCCAGCAGTTACTCGGAGGGGGCTTTGTATGGCTACACCTTC
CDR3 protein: CASSYSEGALYGYTF

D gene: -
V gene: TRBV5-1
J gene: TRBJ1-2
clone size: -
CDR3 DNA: TGCGCCAGCAGCCTCCAGGGAGATTATGGCTACACCTTC
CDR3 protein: CASSLQGDYGYTF

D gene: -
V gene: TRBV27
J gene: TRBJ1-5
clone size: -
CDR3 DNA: TGTGCCAGCAGTTCCCACAGGGCCAATCAGCCCCAGCATTTT
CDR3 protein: CASSSHRANQPQHF

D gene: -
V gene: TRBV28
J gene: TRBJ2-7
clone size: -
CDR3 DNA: TGTGCCAGCAGTCCCACTGGGCCGACGACCACCTACGAGCAGTACTTC
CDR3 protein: CASSPTGPTTTYEQYF

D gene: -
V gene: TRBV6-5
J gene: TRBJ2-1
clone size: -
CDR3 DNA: TGTGCCAGCAGTTACACTAGGGATGAGCAGTTCTTC
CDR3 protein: CASSYTRDEQFF

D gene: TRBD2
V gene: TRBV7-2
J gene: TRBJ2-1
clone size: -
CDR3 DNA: TGTGCCAGCAACCTAGCGGGAGGAGGAAATGAGCAGTTCTTC
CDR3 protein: CASNLAGGGNEQFF

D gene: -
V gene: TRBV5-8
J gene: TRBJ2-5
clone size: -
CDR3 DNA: TGTGCCAGCAGCTTCCGACAGGGAGGCGGGAGTGGAGAGACCCAGTACTTC
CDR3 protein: CASSFRQGGGSGETQYF

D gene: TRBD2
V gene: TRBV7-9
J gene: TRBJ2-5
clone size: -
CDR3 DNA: TGTGCCAGCACCCCCCTAGCGGGCCAAGAGACCCAGTACTTC
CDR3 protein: CASTPLAGQETQYF

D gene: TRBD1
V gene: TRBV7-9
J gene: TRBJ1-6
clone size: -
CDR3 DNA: TGTGCCACCCGGACAGGGGAGGATTCACCCCTCCACTTT
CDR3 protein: CATRTGEDSPLHF

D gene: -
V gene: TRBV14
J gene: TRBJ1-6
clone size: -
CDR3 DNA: TGTGCCAGCAGCCAAGATCTCGCGGTGTGGAATTCACCCCTCCACTTT
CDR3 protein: CASSQDLAVWNSPLHF

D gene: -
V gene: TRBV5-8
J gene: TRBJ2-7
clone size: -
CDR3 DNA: TGTGCCAGCAGCCCTAGACCCGGGCCCTCCTACGAGCAGTACTTC
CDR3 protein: CASSPRPGPSYEQYF

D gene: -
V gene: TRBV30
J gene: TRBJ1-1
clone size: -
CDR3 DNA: TGTGCCTGGAGTAGGATGAACACTGAAGCTTTCTTT
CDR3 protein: CAWSRMNTEAFF

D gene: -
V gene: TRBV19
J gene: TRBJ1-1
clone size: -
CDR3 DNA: TGTGCCAGTAGTCCCCCCCCACCAGGGGAAACTGAAGCTTTCTTT
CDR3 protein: CASSPPPPGETEAFF

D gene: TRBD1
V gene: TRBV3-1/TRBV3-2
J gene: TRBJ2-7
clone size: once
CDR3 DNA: TGTGCCAGCAGCCAAGGGGCAGGGGGTGTGTACGAGCAGTACTTC
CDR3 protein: CASSQGAGGVYEQYF

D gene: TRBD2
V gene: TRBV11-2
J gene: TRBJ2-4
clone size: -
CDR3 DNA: TGTGCCAGCAGTCTCCGGGGCAGCGGGGACAAAAACATTCAGTACTTC
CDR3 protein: CASSLRGSGDKNIQYF

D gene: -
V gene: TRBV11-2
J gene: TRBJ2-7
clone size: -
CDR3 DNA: TGTGCCAGCAGCTTAGGTTTAGAATACGAGCAGTACTTC
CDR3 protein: CASSLGLEYEQYF

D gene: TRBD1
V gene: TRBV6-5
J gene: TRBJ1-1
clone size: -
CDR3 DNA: TGTGCCAGCAGACTCCAACAGGGGAAGGGCACTGAAGCTTTCTTT
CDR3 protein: CASRLQQGKGTEAFF

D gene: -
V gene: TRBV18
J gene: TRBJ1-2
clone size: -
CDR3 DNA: TGTGCCAGCTCACCAGACGGGGAAGTGTCCAATGGCTACACCTTC
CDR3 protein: CASSPDGEVSNGYTF

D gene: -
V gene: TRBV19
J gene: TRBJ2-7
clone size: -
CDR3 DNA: TGTGCCAGTAGTATTGATCGAGGTTCCTACGAGCAGTACTTC
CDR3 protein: CASSIDRGSYEQYF

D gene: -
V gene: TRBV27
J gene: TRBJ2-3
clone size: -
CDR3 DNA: TGTGCCAGCAGTTTAATGGGGACAGATACGCAGTATTTT
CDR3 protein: CASSLMGTDTQYF

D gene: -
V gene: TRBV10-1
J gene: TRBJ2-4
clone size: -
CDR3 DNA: TGCGCCAGCTCACGAACGACGACAGGCGCCATTCAGTACTTC
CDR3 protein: CASSRTTTGAIQYF

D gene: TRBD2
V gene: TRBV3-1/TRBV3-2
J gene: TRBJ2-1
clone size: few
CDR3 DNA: TGTGCCAGCAGCCAAACTCGGACTAGCGGGAGGGCCGATGAGCAGTTCTTC
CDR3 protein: CASSQTRTSGRADEQFF

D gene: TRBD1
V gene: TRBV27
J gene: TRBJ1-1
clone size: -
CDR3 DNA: TGTGCCAGCAGTTCCCGGACAGGTGCTGAAGCTTTCTTT
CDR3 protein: CASSSRTGAEAFF

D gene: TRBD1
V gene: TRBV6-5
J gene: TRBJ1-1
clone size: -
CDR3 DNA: TGTGCCAGCAGGGTCGACAGGGTCACTGAAGCTTTCTTT
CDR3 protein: CASRVDRVTEAFF

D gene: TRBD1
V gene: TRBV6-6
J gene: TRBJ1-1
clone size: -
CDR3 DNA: TGTGCCAGCAGTGATTACAGGGGGCCGGCGGCTTTCTTT
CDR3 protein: CASSDYRGPAAFF

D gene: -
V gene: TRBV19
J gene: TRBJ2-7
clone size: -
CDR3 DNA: TGTGCCAGTAGTATAGATTCAGGGCACGAGCAGTACTTC
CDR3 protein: CASSIDSGHEQYF

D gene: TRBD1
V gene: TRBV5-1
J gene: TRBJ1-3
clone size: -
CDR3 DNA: TGCGCCAGCAGCATCGGGACAGGGGCTTCCTCTGGAAACACCATATATTTT
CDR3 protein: CASSIGTGASSGNTIYF

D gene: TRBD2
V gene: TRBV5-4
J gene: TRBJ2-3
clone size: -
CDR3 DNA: TGTGCCAGCTCAGGCCTAGCGGGTCCAGATACGCAGTATTTT
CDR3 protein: CASSGLAGPDTQYF

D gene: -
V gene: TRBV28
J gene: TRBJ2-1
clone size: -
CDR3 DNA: TGTGCCAGCAGTTTTGAGCCCAGGAATGAGCAGTTCTTC
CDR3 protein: CASSFEPRNEQFF

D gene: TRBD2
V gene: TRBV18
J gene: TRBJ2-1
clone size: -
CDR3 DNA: TGTGCCAGCTCACCTAAGCGGGGCTCCTACAATGAGCAGTTCTTC
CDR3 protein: CASSPKRGSYNEQFF

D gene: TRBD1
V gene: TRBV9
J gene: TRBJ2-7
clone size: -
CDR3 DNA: TGTGCCAGCAGCGTAGGCGACAGGGAACACGAGCAGTACTTC
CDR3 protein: CASSVGDREHEQYF

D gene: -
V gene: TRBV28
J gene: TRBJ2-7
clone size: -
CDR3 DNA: TGTGCCAGCAGAGAGCCGCGGGACAATTACGAGCAGTACTTC
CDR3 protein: CASREPRDNYEQYF

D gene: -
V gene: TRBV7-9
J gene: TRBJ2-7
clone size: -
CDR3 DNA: TGTGCCAGCAGCCCCCAAAGAGGAATCTCCTACGAGCAGTACTTC
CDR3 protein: CASSPQRGISYEQYF

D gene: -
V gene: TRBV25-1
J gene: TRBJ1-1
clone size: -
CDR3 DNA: TGTGCCAGCAGTTCCCGGAGAGGTGAAGCTTTCTTT
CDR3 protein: CASSSRRGEAFF

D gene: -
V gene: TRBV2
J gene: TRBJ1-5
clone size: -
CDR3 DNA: TGTGCCAGCAGTGGATTGATTCAGCCCCAGCATTTT
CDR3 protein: CASSGLIQPQHF

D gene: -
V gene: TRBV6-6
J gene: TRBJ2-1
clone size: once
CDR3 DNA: TGTGCCAGCAGTTACACAGACAATGAGCAGTTCTTC
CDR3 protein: CASSYTDNEQFF

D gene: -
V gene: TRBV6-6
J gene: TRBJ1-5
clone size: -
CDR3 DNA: TGTGCCAGCAGTCCCGTGGCGGAACAGCCCCAGCATTTT
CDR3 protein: CASSPVAEQPQHF

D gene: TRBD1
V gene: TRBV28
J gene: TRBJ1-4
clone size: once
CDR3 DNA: TGTGCCAGCAGATTAGGGGGACAGAGGGATGAAAAACTGTTTTTT
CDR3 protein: CASRLGGQRDEKLFF

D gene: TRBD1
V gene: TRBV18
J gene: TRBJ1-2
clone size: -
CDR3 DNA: TGTGCCAGCTCACACCCGGGACAGGGCTCCTATGGCTACACCTTC
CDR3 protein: CASSHPGQGSYGYTF

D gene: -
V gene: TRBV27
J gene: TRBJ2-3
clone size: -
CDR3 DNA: TGTGCCAGCAGTTTGTTTTCAACAGATACGCAGTATTTT
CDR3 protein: CASSLFSTDTQYF

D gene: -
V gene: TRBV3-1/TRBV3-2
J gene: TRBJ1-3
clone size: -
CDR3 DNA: TGTGCCAGCAGCACTCGACAGGCCTCTGGAAACACCATATATTTT
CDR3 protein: CASSTRQASGNTIYF

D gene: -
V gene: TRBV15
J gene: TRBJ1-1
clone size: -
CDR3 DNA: TGTGCCACCAGTCCGCCCCCTTGGAAGAACACTGAAGCTTTCTTT
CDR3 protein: CATSPPPWKNTEAFF

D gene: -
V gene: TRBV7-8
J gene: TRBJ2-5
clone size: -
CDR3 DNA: TGTGCCAGCAGCTTAGTAGAGGGGGGAGAGACCCAGTACTTC
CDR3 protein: CASSLVEGGETQYF

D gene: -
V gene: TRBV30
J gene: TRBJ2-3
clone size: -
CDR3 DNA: TGTGCCTGGAGTGTATTCCCGCGGGAAATAGATACGCAGTATTTT
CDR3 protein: CAWSVFPREIDTQYF

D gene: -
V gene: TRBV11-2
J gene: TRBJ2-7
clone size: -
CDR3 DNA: TGTGCCAGCAGCTTAACAACAGGGTTCTACGAGCAGTACTTC
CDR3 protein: CASSLTTGFYEQYF